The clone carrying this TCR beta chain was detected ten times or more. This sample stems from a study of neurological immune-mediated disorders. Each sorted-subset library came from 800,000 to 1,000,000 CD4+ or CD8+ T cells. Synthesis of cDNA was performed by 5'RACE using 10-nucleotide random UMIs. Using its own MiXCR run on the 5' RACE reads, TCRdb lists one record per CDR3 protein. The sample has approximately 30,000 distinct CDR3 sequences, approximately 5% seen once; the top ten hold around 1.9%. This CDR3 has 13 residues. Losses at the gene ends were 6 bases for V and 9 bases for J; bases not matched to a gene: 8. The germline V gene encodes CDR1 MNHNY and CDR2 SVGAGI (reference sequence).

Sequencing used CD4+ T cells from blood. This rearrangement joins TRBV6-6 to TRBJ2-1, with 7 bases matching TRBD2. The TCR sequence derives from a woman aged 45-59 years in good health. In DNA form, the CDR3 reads TGTGCCAGCAGAGACACTAGCGACGGTGAGCAGTTCTTC. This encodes CASRDTSDGEQFF.